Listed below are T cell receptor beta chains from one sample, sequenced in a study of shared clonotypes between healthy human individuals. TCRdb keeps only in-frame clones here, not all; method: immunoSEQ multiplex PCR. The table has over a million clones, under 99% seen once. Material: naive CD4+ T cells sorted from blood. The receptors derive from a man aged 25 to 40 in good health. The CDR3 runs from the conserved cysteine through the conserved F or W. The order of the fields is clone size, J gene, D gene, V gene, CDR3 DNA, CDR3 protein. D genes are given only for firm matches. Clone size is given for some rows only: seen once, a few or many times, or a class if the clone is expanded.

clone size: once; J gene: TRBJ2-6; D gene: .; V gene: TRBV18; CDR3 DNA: TGTGCCAGCTCACCACCGGGTAACTCTGGGGCCAACGTCCTGACTTTC; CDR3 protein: CASSPPGNSGANVLTF
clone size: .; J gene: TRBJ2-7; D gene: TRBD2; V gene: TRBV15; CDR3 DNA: TGTGCCACCAGCAGAGGGGGGACTAGCGGATTGTACGAGCAGTACTTC; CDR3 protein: CATSRGGTSGLYEQYF
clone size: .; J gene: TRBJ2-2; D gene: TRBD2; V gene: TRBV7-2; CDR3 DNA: TGTGCCAGCAGTCTACCGGGACTAGCGGGACTCAAGTCCACCGGGGAGCTGTTTTTT; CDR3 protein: CASSLPGLAGLKSTGELFF
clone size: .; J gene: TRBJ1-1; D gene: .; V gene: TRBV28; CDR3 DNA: TGTGCCAGCAGAGGGGTGAACACTGAAGCTTTCTTT; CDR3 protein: CASRGVNTEAFF
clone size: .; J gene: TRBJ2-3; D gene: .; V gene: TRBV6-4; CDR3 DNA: TGTGCCAGCAGCCAGTCTGGTCACGAAACAGATACGCAGTATTTT; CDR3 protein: CASSQSGHETDTQYF
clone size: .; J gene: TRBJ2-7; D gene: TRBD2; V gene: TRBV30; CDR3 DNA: TGTGCCTGGAGAGCAGGGACTAGCGGGTTGTACGAGCAGTACTTC; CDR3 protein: CAWRAGTSGLYEQYF
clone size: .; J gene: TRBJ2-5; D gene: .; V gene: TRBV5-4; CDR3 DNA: TGTGCCAGCAGCCCCTGGGCGGGCCAAGGGACCCAGTACTTC; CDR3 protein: CASSPWAGQGTQYF
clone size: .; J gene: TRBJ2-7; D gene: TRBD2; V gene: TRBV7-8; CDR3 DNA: TGTGCCAGCAGCAGCCGCGGACTAGCTACCTACGAGCAGTACTTC; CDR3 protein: CASSSRGLATYEQYF
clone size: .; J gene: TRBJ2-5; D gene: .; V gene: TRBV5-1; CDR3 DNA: TGCGCCAGCAGCTTGGCCGCCCGGGGTCAAGAGACCCAGTACTTC; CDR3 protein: CASSLAARGQETQYF
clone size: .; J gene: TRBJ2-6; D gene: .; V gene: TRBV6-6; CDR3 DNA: TGTGCCAGCAGTTACGGGGCCCCTGGGGCCAACGTCCTGACTTTC; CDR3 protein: CASSYGAPGANVLTF
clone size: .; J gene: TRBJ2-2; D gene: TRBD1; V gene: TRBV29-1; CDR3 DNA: TGCAGCGTTCGGACAGGGACGAACACCGGGGAGCTGTTTTTT; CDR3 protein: CSVRTGTNTGELFF
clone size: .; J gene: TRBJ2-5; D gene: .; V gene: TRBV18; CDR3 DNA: TGTGCCAGCTCACCCCGTGGCAGTGCCCAAGAGACCCAGTACTTC; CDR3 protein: CASSPRGSAQETQYF
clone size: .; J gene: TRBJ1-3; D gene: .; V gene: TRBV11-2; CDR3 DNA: TGTGCCAGCAGCTGGGGAATGCAGAGCTCTGGAAACACCATATATTTT; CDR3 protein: CASSWGMQSSGNTIYF
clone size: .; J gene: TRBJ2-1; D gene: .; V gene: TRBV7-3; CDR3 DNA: TGTGCCAGCAGCTTAATATCAGGGACGGTTTTCAATGAGCAGTTCTTC; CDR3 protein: CASSLISGTVFNEQFF
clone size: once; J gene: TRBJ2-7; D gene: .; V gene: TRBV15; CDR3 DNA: TGTGCCACCAGCAGAGGTAGGGTGGGGGCACTCTACGAGCAGTACTTC; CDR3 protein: CATSRGRVGALYEQYF
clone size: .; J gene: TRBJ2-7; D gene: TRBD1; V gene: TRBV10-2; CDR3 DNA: TGCGCCAGCAGTGATTATCGACAGGGGGCATCCTACGAGCAGTACTTC; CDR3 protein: CASSDYRQGASYEQYF
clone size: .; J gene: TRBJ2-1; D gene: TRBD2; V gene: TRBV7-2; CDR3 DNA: TGTGCCAGCAGCTTAGGCAGCGGGAGGTTGTTCTTC; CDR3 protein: CASSLGSGRLFF
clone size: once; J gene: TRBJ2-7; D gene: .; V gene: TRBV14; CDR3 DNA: TGTGCCAGCAGCCAGGGACCCGAGCAGTACTTC; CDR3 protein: CASSQGPEQYF
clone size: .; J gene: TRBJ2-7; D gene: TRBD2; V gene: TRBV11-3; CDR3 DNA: TGTGCCAGCAGCTTCGGGGGGGACATGTCAGACGAGCAGTACTTC; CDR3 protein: CASSFGGDMSDEQYF